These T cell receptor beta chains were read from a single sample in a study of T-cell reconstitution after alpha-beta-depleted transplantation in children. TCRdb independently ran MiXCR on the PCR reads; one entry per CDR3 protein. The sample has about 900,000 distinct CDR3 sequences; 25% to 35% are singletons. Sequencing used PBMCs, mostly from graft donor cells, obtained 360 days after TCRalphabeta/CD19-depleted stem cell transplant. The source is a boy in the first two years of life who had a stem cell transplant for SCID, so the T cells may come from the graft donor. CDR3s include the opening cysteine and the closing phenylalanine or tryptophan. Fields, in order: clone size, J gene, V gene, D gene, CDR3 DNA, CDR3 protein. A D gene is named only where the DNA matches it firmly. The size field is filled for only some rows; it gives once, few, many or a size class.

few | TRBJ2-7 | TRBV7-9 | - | TGTGCCAGCAGCTTAGAGGTAGGGACACGCTCCTACGAGCAGTACTTC | CASSLEVGTRSYEQYF
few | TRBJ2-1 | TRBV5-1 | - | TGCGCCAGCAGATGGAGCTCCTACAATGAGCAGTTCTTC | CASRWSSYNEQFF
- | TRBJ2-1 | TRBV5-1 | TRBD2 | TGCGCCAGCAGCGGAGCTACTAGCGGGGGCTCCTACAATGAGCAGTTCTTC | CASSGATSGGSYNEQFF
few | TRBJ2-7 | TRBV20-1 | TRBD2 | TGCAGTGCTAGAGATGGGGCGGGGGGGCAGTTCGAGCAGTACTTC | CSARDGAGGQFEQYF
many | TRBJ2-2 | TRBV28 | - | TGTGCCAGCAGTTCGGCTAGCCTTAACACCGGGGAGCTGTTTTTT | CASSSASLNTGELFF
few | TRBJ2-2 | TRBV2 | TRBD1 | TGTGCCAGCAGTCGACAGGGAAGTGCCGGGGAGCTGTTTTTT | CASSRQGSAGELFF
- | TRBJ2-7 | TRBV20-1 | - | TGCAGTGGGGCAGATGAGGGGTCCCACTACGAGCAGTACTTC | CSGADEGSHYEQYF
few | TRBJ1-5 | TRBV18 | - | TGTGCCAGCTCCCCCGGGACAAGAAATCAGCCCCAGCATTTT | CASSPGTRNQPQHF
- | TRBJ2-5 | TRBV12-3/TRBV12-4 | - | TGTGCCAGCAGTGATTATATTGGGGAGACCCAGTACTTC | CASSDYIGETQYF
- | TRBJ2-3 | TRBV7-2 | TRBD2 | TGTGCCAGCACTCCGCCCGGGCGGGGGTTCCCAGATACGCAGTATTTT | CASTPPGRGFPDTQYF
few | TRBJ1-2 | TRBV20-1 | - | TGCAGTGCAACAGGGACCGGACTTGGCTACACCTTC | CSATGTGLGYTF
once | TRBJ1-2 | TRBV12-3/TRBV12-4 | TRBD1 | TGTGCCAGCAGGGGGACAGGGCAAAATGGCTACACCTTC | CASRGTGQNGYTF
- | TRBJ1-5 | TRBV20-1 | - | TGCAGTGCTAGAGATTACCATCTTAGCAATCAGCCCCAGCATTTT | CSARDYHLSNQPQHF
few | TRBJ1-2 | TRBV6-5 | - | TGTGCCAGCAGTTACTCGCGCGGTCTTAACTATGGCTACACCTTC | CASSYSRGLNYGYTF
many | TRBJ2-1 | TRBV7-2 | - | TGTGCCAGCAGCTCCCAGTTCTACAATGAGCAGTTCTTC | CASSSQFYNEQFF
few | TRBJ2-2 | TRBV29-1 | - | TGCAGCGTTAGGCGTACCGGGGAGCTGTTTTTT | CSVRRTGELFF
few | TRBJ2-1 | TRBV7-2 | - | TGTGCCAGCAGCCTTATGGGGCGGGGAGACAATGAGCAGTTCTTC | CASSLMGRGDNEQFF
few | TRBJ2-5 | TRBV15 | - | TGTGCCACCAGCAGCCAGGGGTGGGGGCAAGAGACCCAGTACTTC | CATSSQGWGQETQYF
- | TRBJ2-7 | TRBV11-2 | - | TGTGCCAGCAGCCCTAGTCTCGGGGTGGGCTCCTACGAGCAGTACTTC | CASSPSLGVGSYEQYF
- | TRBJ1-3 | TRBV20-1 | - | TGCAGTGCTAGTAAGGGCTCTGGAAACACCATATATTTT | CSASKGSGNTIYF
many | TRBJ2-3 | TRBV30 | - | TGTGCCTGGAGTTTAGCGACAGATACGCAGTATTTT | CAWSLATDTQYF
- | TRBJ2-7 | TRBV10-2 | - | TGCGCCAGCAGTCCTACGGACACATACAACTACGAGCAGTACTTC | CASSPTDTYNYEQYF
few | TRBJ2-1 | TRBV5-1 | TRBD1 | TGCGCCAGCAGCCTTACAGGGGACCATGAGCAGTTCTTC | CASSLTGDHEQFF
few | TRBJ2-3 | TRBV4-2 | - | TGTGCCAGCAGCCAAGAATGGCGGCGGGCTAGCACAGATACGCAGTATTTT | CASSQEWRRASTDTQYF
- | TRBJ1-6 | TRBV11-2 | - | TGTGCCAGCAGCTTAGATCGGTCGAGTCGGGGTCTCCTGCCACCCCTCCACTTT | CASSLDRSSRGLLPPLHF
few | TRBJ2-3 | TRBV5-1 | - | TGCGCCAGCAGCTTTGGGATATATGGGGAGGATACGCAGTATTTT | CASSFGIYGEDTQYF
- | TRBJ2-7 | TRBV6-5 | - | TGTGCCAGCAGTTCTCCGGGGGCAGGAAACGAGCAGTACTTC | CASSSPGAGNEQYF
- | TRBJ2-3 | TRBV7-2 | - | TGTGCCAGCAGCTTCGATCAAGGCACAGATACGCAGTATTTT | CASSFDQGTDTQYF
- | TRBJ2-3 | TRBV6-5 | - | TGTGCCAGCAGTTACTCGAGATCGTCAGATACGCAGTATTTT | CASSYSRSSDTQYF
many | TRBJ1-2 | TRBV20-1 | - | TGCAGTGCTAGAGAGCAGGGAGACTATGGCTACACCTTC | CSAREQGDYGYTF
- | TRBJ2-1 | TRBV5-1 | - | TGCGCCAGCAGTATGGAAGTGGCCTACAATGAGCAGTTCTTC | CASSMEVAYNEQFF
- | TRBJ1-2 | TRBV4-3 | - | TGCGCCAGCAGCCACGGGGAAGGCGACTATGGCTACACCTTC | CASSHGEGDYGYTF
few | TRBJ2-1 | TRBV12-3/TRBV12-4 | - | TGTGCCAGCAGTTTGGCGGGAACAATCTCCTACAATGAGCAGTTCTTC | CASSLAGTISYNEQFF
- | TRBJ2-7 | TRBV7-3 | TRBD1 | TGTGCCAGCAGCACGACAGGGTTGACAGAGCAGTACTTC | CASSTTGLTEQYF
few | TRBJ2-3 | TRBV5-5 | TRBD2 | TGTGCCAGCAGCTTGCCCTCTACTAGCGGGGCTGATACGCAGTATTTT | CASSLPSTSGADTQYF
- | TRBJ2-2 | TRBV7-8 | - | TGTGCCAGCAGCCCGGGTCGGATGAGGAACACCGGGGAGCTGTTTTTT | CASSPGRMRNTGELFF
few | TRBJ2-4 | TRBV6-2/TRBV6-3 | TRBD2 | TGTGCCAGCAGTACCGGGACTAGCGGCCTTAAAAACATTCAGTACTTC | CASSTGTSGLKNIQYF
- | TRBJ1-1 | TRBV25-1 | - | TGTGCCAGCAGTGAAGGGTCCCGTGAAGCTTTCTTT | CASSEGSREAFF
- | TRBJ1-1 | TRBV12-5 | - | TGTGCTAGTGGTTTGGTGGGCGATGGAAACACTGAAGCTTTCTTT | CASGLVGDGNTEAFF
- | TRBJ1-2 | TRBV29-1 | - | TGCAGCGTCCATCACTTAGACAGGCTCGACGATGGCTACACCTTC | CSVHHLDRLDDGYTF
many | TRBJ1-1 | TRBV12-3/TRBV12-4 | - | TGTGCCAGCAGTTTAAGACCAAATGAAGCTTTCTTT | CASSLRPNEAFF
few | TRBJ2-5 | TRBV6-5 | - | TGTGCCAGCAGTTACCCCAGGGAAGGGTACCAAGAGACCCAGTACTTC | CASSYPREGYQETQYF
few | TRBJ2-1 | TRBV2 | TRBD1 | TGTGCCAGCAGTTGGTTTTGGGGGACAGGGGGCGGTGAGCAGTTCTTC | CASSWFWGTGGGEQFF
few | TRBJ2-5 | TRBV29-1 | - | TGCAGCGTTGAATCGAGCCCAGAGACCCAGTACTTC | CSVESSPETQYF
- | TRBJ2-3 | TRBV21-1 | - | TGTGCCAGCAGCAAAGGCCCCGAGGATACGCAGTATTTT | CASSKGPEDTQYF
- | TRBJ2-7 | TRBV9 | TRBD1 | TGTGCCAGCAGCGTTGGACAGGGGGGCTACGAGCAGTACTTC | CASSVGQGGYEQYF
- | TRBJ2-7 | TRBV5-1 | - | TGCGCCAGCAGCTTGCGGTTCGGGGAGTCCCGAAGTAACTACGAGCAGTACTTC | CASSLRFGESRSNYEQYF